One and the same sample provided the 4 T cell receptor beta chains below, sequenced in a study of Graves' ophthalmopathy and Graves' hyperthyroidism. Amplified TCR beta CDR3 regions were obtained using RNA transcripts as template. The workflow started with a first-round RT-PCR run with HTBI primers and then moved on to a second-round multiplex PCR. TCRdb reprocessed the multiplex PCR reads via MiXCR and lists one record per CDR3 protein. The repertoire holds 300,000 to 350,000 distinct CDR3 sequences, with 17% as singletons. Sequencing was carried out using peripheral blood. All receptors derive from an adult man with Graves' ophthalmopathy.

Many counts were recorded for this clonotype. The chain recombines TRBV18 with TRBJ2-2, with D perhaps matching TRBD2 (5 bases). CDR1 and CDR2 from the germline V gene are KGHSH and LQKENI. Trimming pared 3 bases from V and 3 bases from J, leaving 11 bases between. The CDR3 length is 15 residues. The chain's CDR3 is CASSPPGGYTGELFF. In DNA, the CDR3 is TGTGCCAGCTCACCCCCAGGAGGTTACACCGGGGAGCTGTTTTTT.

This clonotype was recorded many times. The chain uses TRBV27 and TRBJ2-7, with 10 nucleotides matching TRBD2. Germline CDR1 reads MNHEY; CDR2 reads SMNVEV (reference sequence). V lost 2 bases, J lost 0 bases, and 10 bases stayed unmatched. The CDR3 spans 18 residues. The CDR3, as DNA: TGTGCCAGCAGTTTAATCGGTAGCGGGGGGCCGAGCTCCTACGAGCAGTACTTC. Protein: CASSLIGSGGPSSYEQYF.

This clonotype came up many times. This chain links TRBV10-3 with TRBJ2-5, with a weak D call TRBD2 (5 bases). Germline loops: CDR1 ENHRY, CDR2 SYGVKD. This CDR3 comprises 13 residues. Trimming removed 6 bases at V and 3 bases at J, with 11 bases between. CDR3 sequence: CAISVLDKETQYF. CDR3 bases: TGTGCCATCAGCGTACTAGACAAAGAGACCCAGTACTTC.

This clonotype was seen many times. V gene TRBV2 combines with J gene TRBJ2-7; 9 positions match TRBD1. This CDR3 has 18 residues. The V segment lost 5 bases and the J segment 3 bases; nucleotides outside the gene matches: 17. CDR1 is SNHLY and CDR2 is FYNNEI in the germline V gene. CDR3 DNA: TGTGCCAGCAGTCGAACCGGGACAGGGACCTACTCCGGCTACGAGCAGTACTTC. Its translation: CASSRTGTGTYSGYEQYF.